One sample yielded the 25 T cell receptor beta chains listed below, sequenced in a study of post-analysis software for immune sequencing data. cDNA libraries for TCR beta contained unique molecular identifiers. TCRdb ran MiXCR on the PCR reads and lists one entry per CDR3 protein. Among 150,000 to 200,000 distinct CDR3 sequences listed, about 32% were seen once. No antigens are known for them. Study-level points and caveats: Five TRBV segments, TRBV5-6, TRBV5-1 and TRBV20-1 among them, were found more frequent in patients than controls.

Sequencing was performed on blood. The receptor source for this set is a girl aged 5 to 17 with multiple sclerosis.

In its sample, this clonotype was seen a few times. The CDR3 coding sequence is TGTGCCAGCAGCCAAGTTTCAGCGGGAGTGGAAGATACGCAGTATTTT. Encoded protein: CASSQVSAGVEDTQYF. V and J are TRBV14 and TRBJ2-3, with TRBD2 matching 8 bases. CDR3 length: 16 amino acids. V lost 1 base and J lost 5; bases outside the gene matches: 8. Germline CDR1 SGHDN, CDR2 FVKESK. Full variable domain (missing parts from reference TRBV14 and TRBJ2-3): EAGVTQFPSHSVIEKGQTVTLRCDPISGHDNLYWYRRVMGKEIKFLLHFVKESKQDESGMPNNRFLAERTGGTYSTLKVQPAELEDSGVYFCASSQVSAGVEDTQYFGPGTRLTVL.

This clonotype turned up a few times. The chain couples TRBV29-1 to TRBJ2-2; perhaps TRBD1 as D (5 bases). With 2 bases removed from V and 0 bases from J, the gap between germline ends came to 10 bases. CDR1 and CDR2 from the germline V gene are SQVTM and ANQGSEA. The CDR3 covers 15 residues. CDR3 bases: TGCAGCGTTGAAACTACAGGTTCGAACACCGGGGAGCTGTTTTTT. Residues: CSVETTGSNTGELFF.

V usage is TRBV7-8 and J usage is TRBJ2-1; D remains unclear. V was cut by 2 bases and J by 4 bases, with 9 bases left in between. Germline loops: CDR1 SGHVS, CDR2 FQNEAQ. The CDR3 has 14 residues. The CDR3 spells CASSLRSLYNEQFF. CDR3 in DNA: TGTGCCAGCAGCTTACGAAGTTTGTACAATGAGCAGTTCTTC.

The chain uses TRBV11-3 and TRBJ1-1; the D gene is possibly TRBD1 (6 bases). Germline values: CDR1 SGHNT, CDR2 YENEEA. V was cut by 2 bases and J by 1 base, with 8 bases left in between. CDR3 length: 14 amino acids. The CDR3 loop reads CASSLQGQNTEAFF. For the CDR3, the DNA is TGTGCCAGCAGCTTACAGGGACAGAACACTGAAGCTTTCTTT.

This clonotype was seen many times. The rearrangement links TRBV20-1 to TRBJ2-1, with 10 bases fitting TRBD2. The CDR3 extends over 19 amino acids. Looked up from germline, CDR1 is DFQATT and CDR2 is SNEGSKA (reference sequence). The junction had 23 bases not matched to a gene; V was cut back by 6 bases and J by 6 bases. Written as DNA, the CDR3 is TGCAGTGCACCGCCTGGACAGGCCAGCGGGAGGGCCGTGGTCAATGAGCAGTTCTTC. Protein product: CSAPPGQASGRAVVNEQFF.

This clonotype was recorded many times. The chain combines TRBV6-5 with TRBJ2-7; TRBD2 aligns across 9 bases. J gave up 3 bases and V 0 bases, and 3 bases lay outside the gene matches. The CDR3 runs to 15 residues. The germline gives CDR1 MNHEY, CDR2 SVGAGI. The CDR3 here is CASSYSTSGFYEQYF. As DNA, the CDR3 is TGTGCCAGCAGTTACTCGACTAGCGGATTCTACGAGCAGTACTTC.

This clonotype was seen a few times. The V and J genes are TRBV2 and TRBJ2-3; no clear D. V was cut by 0 bases and J by 6 bases, with 13 bases left in between. The CDR3 contains 15 residues. From germline, CDR1 is SNHLY and CDR2 FYNNEI. The CDR3 coding sequence is TGTGCCAGCAGTGAAGCGGTGGAACTCCCCGATACGCAGTATTTT. Its translation is CASSEAVELPDTQYF.

This clonotype was observed many times. V and J are TRBV4-2 and TRBJ2-1, with 7 bases identical to TRBD2. The CDR3 loop spans 17 amino acids. Trimming cost V 0 bases and J 4 bases; bases outside gene matches: 9. In germline, CDR1 is LGHNA, CDR2 YNFKEQ. CDR3 protein: CASSQDSGAGSYNEQFF. In DNA, the CDR3 is TGTGCCAGCAGCCAAGACTCAGGAGCGGGGAGTTACAATGAGCAGTTCTTC.

The gene calls are TRBV12-3 or TRBV12-4 and TRBJ2-2, with unresolved D. The CDR3 runs to 14 residues. The V end was cut by 5 bases, the J end by 2 bases, with 9 bases between. The chain's CDR3 is CASSPSGNTGELFF. CDR3 coding DNA: TGTGCCAGCAGTCCCTCGGGTAACACCGGGGAGCTGTTTTTT.

This clonotype has a handful of counts. The rearrangement links TRBV6-1 to TRBJ1-5; 9 positions match TRBD1. Germline CDR1 reads MNHNS; CDR2 reads SASEGT. After removal of 7 bases from V and 6 bases from J, the junction contained 10 bases not matched to a gene. This CDR3 spans 15 amino acids. CDR3 DNA: TGTGCCAGCATTGGGTTTATGACAGGGGGTCAGCCCCAGCATTTT. It is translated as CASIGFMTGGQPQHF.

This clonotype was recorded at least ten times. The chain combines TRBV7-2 with TRBJ2-3; D is ambiguous. V shed 7 bases and J shed 12 bases, with 14 bases lying between them. This CDR3 has 11 amino acids. Germline lookup yields CDR1 SGHTA and CDR2 FQGNSA. The CDR3 nucleotides read TGTGCCAGCACCCAATTCCAACCACAGTATTTT. The encoded protein is CASTQFQPQYF.

The sample holds many counts of this clonotype. The V and J genes are TRBV15 and TRBJ2-1; 10 nucleotides align to TRBD1. The CDR3 covers 16 residues. Germline V gene lookup returns CDR1 LNHNV and CDR2 YYDKDF (reference sequence). V gave up 1 base and J gave up 1 base; unmatched junction bases: 1. This CDR3 reads CATSRVGQGSYNEQFF. CDR3 DNA: TGTGCCACCAGCAGAGTGGGACAGGGGTCCTACAATGAGCAGTTCTTC.

In the case of this clonotype: This may arise from a read error, as a much more abundant clone is one base away. The rearrangement joins TRBV5-1 to TRBJ2-5; no clear D. Germline CDR1 is SGHRS and CDR2 is YFSETQ. The CDR3 loop spans 14 amino acids. V was trimmed by 1 base and J by 5 bases, leaving 12 bases between them. The CDR3 nucleotides are TGCGCCAGCAGCTTGTCCGAGGATTGGGAGACCCAGTACTTC. Translation gives CASSLSEDWETQYF.

This clonotype was observed a few times. The chain joins TRBV5-1 to TRBJ2-1; TRBD2 aligns across 8 bases. CDR1 is SGHRS and CDR2 is YFSETQ in the germline V gene. The CDR3 runs 13 residues. The V segment lost 3 bases and the J segment 15 bases; nucleotides outside the gene matches: 11. In DNA form, the CDR3 reads TGCGCCAGCAGCTGGAGCGCACTAGCGGACACGTTCTTC. Its protein is CASSWSALADTFF.

The genes are TRBV6-5 and TRBJ1-1; D gene uncertain. The V gene's germline CDR1 is MNHEY and CDR2 SVGAGI. The CDR3 length is 12 residues. Deletions cut 2 bases from V and 3 bases from J, with 4 bases between. Here the CDR3 reads CASSYRDTEAFF. CDR3 DNA sequence: TGTGCCAGCAGTTACCGGGACACTGAAGCTTTCTTT.

The table lists this clonotype with many counts. The genes are TRBV6-2 or TRBV6-3 and TRBJ2-1; D is unclear. Deletions cut 9 bases from V and 2 bases from J, with 8 bases between. CDR1 is MNHEY, CDR2 SVGEGT, per germline. CDR3 length: 12 amino acids. CDR3 in DNA: TGTGCCAGTGGTGGTCCCTACAATGAGCAGTTCTTC. This encodes CASGGPYNEQFF.

V and J are TRBV7-9 and TRBJ1-6, with 7 bases aligning to TRBD1. Per the germline V gene, CDR1 is SEHNR and CDR2 is FQNEAQ (reference sequence). After removal of 5 bases from V and 0 bases from J, the junction contained 16 bases not matched to a gene. CDR3 length: 20 amino acids. The CDR3 nucleotides are TGTGCCAGCAGCCGAACCGACCGGGACAGAGATAACTCCTATAATTCACCCCTCCACTTT. Its translation: CASSRTDRDRDNSYNSPLHF.

As to this clonotype: A much larger clone differs by one base, so this may be a read error. CDR3 protein: CAGRESREQFF. CDR3 in DNA: TGTGCCGGCAGGGAGTCTAGGGAGCAGTTCTTC. The rearrangement joins TRBV6-1 to TRBJ2-1; TRBD1 or TRBD2 may be the D gene (5 bases each). Germline CDR1 is MNHNS and CDR2 is SASEGT. The CDR3 covers 11 residues.

This clonotype showed up many times. This sequence joins TRBV29-1 and TRBJ2-5; a possible D gene is TRBD1 (5 bases). Germline V gene data show CDR1 as SQVTM and CDR2 as ANQGSEA. The V end lost 3 bases, the J end lost 3 bases, and 14 bases lay between the germline ends. The CDR3 is made up of 14 amino acids. The CDR3 reads CSVELGAAKETQYF. The CDR3 DNA follows: TGCAGCGTTGAGCTTGGGGCAGCCAAAGAGACCCAGTACTTC.

The CDR3 nucleotides are TGTGCCAGCAGGCCGGGGACGGCCTACAATGAGCAGTTCTTC. Protein: CASRPGTAYNEQFF. This sequence joins TRBV12-3 or TRBV12-4 and TRBJ2-1; D possibly uses TRBD1 or TRBD2 (5 bases each). Trimming shortened V by 6 bases and J by 2 bases, and 11 bases separated the two germline ends. This CDR3 region has 14 residues.

In its sample, this clonotype was seen many times. V gene TRBV5-1 combines with J gene TRBJ2-5; D tentatively fits TRBD1 or TRBD2 (6 bases each). The CDR3 is made up of 14 amino acids. Germline CDR1 reads SGHRS; CDR2 reads YFSETQ. With 2 bases removed from V and 5 bases from J, the gap between germline ends came to 13 bases. The CDR3 is CASSFGQGRETQYF. For the CDR3, the DNA is TGCGCCAGCAGCTTTGGCCAGGGGAGGGAGACCCAGTACTTC.

Points on this clonotype: This sequence may be a read error, since a much larger clone differs from it by one base. The rearrangement uses TRBV25-1 and TRBJ1-2; no definite D call. This CDR3 is 13 amino acids long. Germline CDR1 is MGHDK and CDR2 is SYGVNS. Here the CDR3 reads CASSVGVRYDYTF. The CDR3 DNA reads as TGTGCCAGCAGTGTGGGCGTCCGATATGACTACACCTTC.

This clonotype was found many times. The chain combines TRBV5-1 with TRBJ2-1, with D perhaps TRBD1 or TRBD2 (5 bases each). V lost 6 bases, J lost 2 bases, and 12 bases lay in between. The germline V gene encodes CDR1 SGHRS and CDR2 YFSETQ. The CDR3 has 14 amino acids. CDR3 bases: TGCGCCAGCACCGATATGGGGGCCTACAATGAGCAGTTCTTC. Protein sequence: CASTDMGAYNEQFF.

The CDR3 loop reads CAPDREHTEAFF. The CDR3 coding sequence is TGTGCCCCCGACAGGGAACACACTGAAGCTTTCTTT. The chain couples TRBV28 to TRBJ1-1, with TRBD1 identical over 7 bases. The CDR3 contains 12 residues. Germline V gives CDR1 MDHEN, CDR2 SYDVKM. With V trimmed by 11 bases and J by 3 bases, 6 bases remained unmatched.

This clonotype was detected ten times or more. The V gene is TRBV4-2, the J gene TRBJ2-3; 11 nucleotides match TRBD2. CDR1 is LGHNA, CDR2 YNFKEQ, per germline. V shed 4 bases and J 0 bases; nucleotides not matched to a gene: 3. This CDR3 is built from 16 residues. The CDR3 region has the DNA TGTGCCAGCAGCCCACGGACTAGCGGGAGCACAGATACGCAGTATTTT. Translating it yields CASSPRTSGSTDTQYF.